These 15 T cell receptor beta chains were sequenced from one sample in a study of T cell responses to AZD1222 COVID-19 vaccine. Repertoires were generated with immunoSEQ multiplex PCR, while TCRdb's copy carries only in-frame clones and drops some. Of about 210,000 clones listed, 94% are singletons. The sample here was peripheral blood, taken 28 days after the second dose of the MenACWY control vaccine. The receptors shown here come from an adult who received the MenACWY meningococcal vaccine as a control.

The CDR3 DNA is TGTGCCAGCAGCGGGACGGCGAACACTGAAGCTTTCTTT. Translated, it gives CASSGTANTEAFF. V and J are TRBV7-3 and TRBJ1-1, with D possibly TRBD1 on 5 matching bases. Germline V gives CDR1 SGHTA, CDR2 FQGTGA. This CDR3 has 13 amino acids. The V and J ends lost 5 bases and 1 base respectively, with 8 bases between them.

The V and J genes are TRBV21-1 and TRBJ1-2; the tabulated D call, TRBD1, remains unverified against the DNA. TRBV21-1 is marked as a pseudogene. The CDR3 runs 14 residues. CDR3 bases: TGTGCCAGCAGCTCCGGAAGGGGTCTATATGGCTACACCTTC. Protein product: CASSSGRGLYGYTF.

This chain joins TRBV5-1 and TRBJ1-2; D not resolved. Germline assignment: CDR1 SGHRS and CDR2 YFSETQ. CDR3 size: 13 residues. Trimming left V 4 bases short and J 3 bases short, with 10 bases between. CDR3 residues: CASSEGFDYGYTF. As DNA, the CDR3 is TGCGCCAGCAGCGAGGGTTTCGACTATGGCTACACCTTC. The full variable domain, in which reference TRBV5-1 and TRBJ1-2 provide the parts outside the CDR3, is KAGVTQTPRYLIKTRGQQVTLSCSPISGHRSVSWYQQTPGQGLQFLFEYFSETQRNKGNFPGRFSGRQFSNSRSEMNVSTLELGDSALYLCASSEGFDYGYTFGSGTRLTVV.

The CDR3 region has the DNA TGCGCCAGCAGCCAAGATAAGACGAACTATGGCTACACCTTC. Translation gives CASSQDKTNYGYTF. This chain links TRBV4-3 with TRBJ1-2; D is unresolved. The length of the CDR3 is 14 residues. Per germline, CDR1 LGHNA and CDR2 YSLEER. Trimming removed 0 bases at V and 2 bases at J, with 7 bases between.

This rearrangement joins TRBV11-2 to TRBJ1-6; possible D gene TRBD1, 6 bases. The V and J ends lost 5 bases and 7 bases respectively, with 15 bases between them. CDR1 SGHAT and CDR2 FQNNGV come from the germline V gene. The CDR3 is 15 residues long. CDR3 residues: CASSQLGQINSPLHF. The DNA of the CDR3 is TGTGCCAGCAGCCAATTAGGACAGATAAATTCACCCCTCCACTTT. Complete variable domain (other parts from reference TRBV11-2 and TRBJ1-6): EAGVAQSPRYKIIEKRQSVAFWCNPISGHATLYWYQQILGQGPKLLIQFQNNGVVDDSQLPKDRFSAERLKGVDSTLKIQPAKLEDSAVYLCASSQLGQINSPLHFGNGTRLTVT.

The chain links TRBV3-1 (or the pseudogene TRBV3-2) to TRBJ1-2, with TRBD1 matching 7 bases. The ends lost 2 bases at V and 6 bases at J; junction bases unmatched: 6. Germline assignment: CDR1 LGHDT and CDR2 YNNKEL (reference sequence). This CDR3 has 14 amino acids. The CDR3 DNA reads TGTGCCAGCAGCCAAATCGGTACAGGGGATGGCTACACCTTC. The encoded protein is CASSQIGTGDGYTF.

The rearrangement links TRBV7-4 to TRBJ2-3; D gene unclear. The CDR3 runs to 18 residues. Germline lookup yields CDR1 SGHVT and CDR2 SQSDAQ. V was cut by 3 bases and J by 1 base, with 20 bases left in between. CDR3 DNA sequence: TGTGCCAGCAGCTTTATGGGGTACGTGCTCCTGGGCACAGATACGCAGTATTTT. Translation gives CASSFMGYVLLGTDTQYF.

The chain uses TRBV7-8 and TRBJ1-5; a possible D gene is TRBD1 (5 bases). The germline V gene has CDR1 SGHVS and CDR2 FQNEAQ. Trimming stripped 2 bases from V and 0 bases from J, with 11 bases between. This CDR3 comprises 16 residues. CDR3 sequence reads: CASSLNWDYSNQPQHF. The CDR3 DNA is TGTGCCAGCAGCTTAAACTGGGACTATAGCAATCAGCCCCAGCATTTT.

This clone was detected only once. The rearrangement uses TRBV28 and TRBJ2-7; D remains ambiguous. CDR3 length equals 11 residues. Germline assignment: CDR1 MDHEN and CDR2 SYDVKM. The V and J ends lost 4 bases and 3 bases respectively, with 4 bases between them. The DNA of the CDR3 is TGTGCCAGCAGTTCTCTCTACGAGCAGTACTTC. It is translated as CASSSLYEQYF.

A single count supports this clone. The rearrangement joins TRBV5-1 to TRBJ2-1; 11 nucleotides match TRBD2. Trimming removed 0 bases from V and 8 bases from J; junction bases left unmatched: 10. The CDR3 has 17 amino acids. Germline V gene data show CDR1 as SGHRS and CDR2 as YFSETQ. This chain's CDR3 is CASSLEASGGSLYEQFF. CDR3 nucleotides: TGCGCCAGCAGCTTGGAGGCTAGCGGGGGGTCCCTGTATGAGCAGTTCTTC.

The chain uses TRBV30 and TRBJ2-1; no clear D. This CDR3 spans 13 amino acids. Germline CDR1 reads GTSNPN; CDR2 reads SVGIG (reference sequence). Trimming removed 0 bases at V and 3 bases at J, with 6 bases between. The CDR3 here is CAWSVTSYNEQFF. DNA of the CDR3: TGTGCCTGGAGTGTAACCAGCTACAATGAGCAGTTCTTC. Filled out from reference TRBV30 and TRBJ2-1, the complete variable domain reads SQTIHQWPATLVQPVGSPLSLECTVEGTSNPNLYWYRQAAGRGLQLLFYSVGIGQISSEVPQNLSASRPQDRQFILSSKKLLLSDSGFYLCAWSVTSYNEQFFGPGTRLTVL.

The chain has TRBV28 and TRBJ2-1; D not resolved. The germline gives CDR1 MDHEN, CDR2 SYDVKM. The ends were cut back, 4 bases at V and 10 bases at J, with 8 bases in the middle. This CDR3 region has 11 residues. The CDR3 is CASSSFAEQFF. The CDR3 nucleotides are TGTGCCAGCAGTTCGTTCGCGGAGCAGTTCTTC.

The rearrangement links TRBV7-6 to TRBJ1-6; 10 positions match TRBD1. This CDR3 contains 15 residues. The J segment lost 10 bases and the V segment lost 6 bases, leaving 9 bases of the junction unmatched. Germline lookup yields CDR1 SGHVS and CDR2 FNYEAQ. CDR3: CASRPRQGATSPLHF. The CDR3 bases are TGTGCCAGCAGACCAAGACAGGGGGCGACCTCACCCCTCCACTTT.

The V call is TRBV30, the J call TRBJ2-7; 9 bases are shared with TRBD2. Trimming removed 0 bases from V and 6 bases from J; junction bases left unmatched: 9. The CDR3 is 15 residues long. The V gene's germline CDR1 is GTSNPN and CDR2 SVGIG (reference sequence). CDR3 sequence reads: CAWSVPGGRAGEQYF. The CDR3 DNA reads TGTGCCTGGAGTGTACCGGGCGGGAGGGCCGGCGAGCAGTACTTC. The full variable domain, its missing parts supplied by reference TRBV30 and TRBJ2-7, is SQTIHQWPATLVQPVGSPLSLECTVEGTSNPNLYWYRQAAGRGLQLLFYSVGIGQISSEVPQNLSASRPQDRQFILSSKKLLLSDSGFYLCAWSVPGGRAGEQYFGPGTRLTVT.

The V gene is TRBV6-1, the J gene TRBJ1-5, with unresolved D. The ends were cut back, 8 bases at V and 0 bases at J, with 11 bases in the middle. The germline CDR1 and CDR2 sequences are MNHNS and SASEGT. The CDR3 contains 14 residues. As DNA, the CDR3 is TGTGCCAGCGGTGGCAGCAATAGCAATCAGCCCCAGCATTTT. It codes for CASGGSNSNQPQHF.